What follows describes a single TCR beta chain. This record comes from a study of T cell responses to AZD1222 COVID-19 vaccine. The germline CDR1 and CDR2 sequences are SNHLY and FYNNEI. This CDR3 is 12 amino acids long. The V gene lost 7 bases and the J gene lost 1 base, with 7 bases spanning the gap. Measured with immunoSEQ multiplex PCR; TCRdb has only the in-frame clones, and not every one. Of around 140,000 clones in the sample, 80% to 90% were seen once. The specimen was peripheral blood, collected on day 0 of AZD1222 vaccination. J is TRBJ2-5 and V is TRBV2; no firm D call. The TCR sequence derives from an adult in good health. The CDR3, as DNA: TGTGCCAGCATCAAATTCCAAGAGACCCAGTACTTC. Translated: CASIKFQETQYF.